These 18 T cell receptor beta chains were sequenced from one sample in a study of CD8 T cells in ankylosing spondylitis. TCRdb re-derived calls from the 5' RACE reads in MiXCR, one entry per CDR3 protein. The data show 220,000 or so distinct CDR3 sequences, under 12% seen once. The sample taken for sequencing was blood, either unsorted or a sorted T cell fraction (not recorded which). These receptor sequences come from a male donor with ankylosing spondylitis or in good health (not recorded which).

The CDR3 sequence is CASSHGTEETQYF. The CDR3 DNA reads TGTGCCAGCAGCCACGGCACGGAAGAGACCCAGTACTTC. The genes are TRBV7-6 and TRBJ2-5; D gene ambiguous. CDR1 and CDR2 (germline): SGHVS, FNYEAQ. This CDR3 is built from 13 residues. V lost 5 bases, J lost 3 bases, and 10 bases lay in between.

J is TRBJ1-5 and V is TRBV5-5; D is undetermined. CDR3 length: 14 amino acids. Between the trimmed V and J ends, which lost 1 base and 6 bases, there was a span of 11 bases. Germline loops: CDR1 SGHKS, CDR2 YYEKEE (reference sequence). The CDR3 here is CASSLLRDLQPQHF. CDR3 coding DNA: TGTGCCAGCAGCTTGCTGCGAGACCTTCAGCCCCAGCATTTT.

In its sample, this clonotype was seen many times. The gene calls are TRBV29-1 and TRBJ1-2; no clear D. V lost 0 bases and J 8 bases, leaving 13 bases between the germline ends. Germline values: CDR1 SQVTM, CDR2 ANQGSEA. The CDR3 extends over 13 amino acids. CDR3 DNA: TGCAGCGTTGAAGATTCCCTCCTTGTAGGCTACACCTTC. Amino acid sequence: CSVEDSLLVGYTF.

This clonotype was counted many times. The V gene is TRBV5-6, the J gene TRBJ1-1; 8 bases align to TRBD1. Germline CDR1 and CDR2: SGHDT and YYEEEE. The CDR3 loop spans 14 amino acids. J gave up 1 base and V 4 bases, and 3 bases lay outside the gene matches. As DNA, the CDR3 is TGTGCCAGCAGCGGACAGGGCGCGAACACTGAAGCTTTCTTT. This sequence encodes CASSGQGANTEAFF.

This clonotype occurred many times. The rearrangement uses TRBV27 and TRBJ2-7; TRBD2 aligns across 8 bases. Germline V gene lookup returns CDR1 MNHEY and CDR2 SMNVEV (reference sequence). The CDR3 runs to 15 residues. The V segment lost 5 bases and the J segment 6 bases; nucleotides outside the gene matches: 12. DNA for the CDR3: TGTGCCAGCAGTCTCGGACTAGCTCCCGGGTTCGAGCAGTACTTC. Protein product: CASSLGLAPGFEQYF.

This clonotype was observed many times. The rearrangement links TRBV6-6 to TRBJ2-3; perhaps TRBD2 as D (6 bases). With 2 bases removed from V and 6 bases from J, the gap between germline ends came to 9 bases. The germline gives CDR1 MNHNY, CDR2 SVGAGI (reference sequence). The CDR3 totals 13 residues. The CDR3 DNA reads TGTGCCAGCAGTTACCTAGCGACGGATACGCAGTATTTT. This translates into CASSYLATDTQYF.

This clonotype has only a few counts. The genes are TRBV5-6 and TRBJ2-4, with D uncertain. The CDR3 is made up of 14 amino acids. Germline lookup yields CDR1 SGHDT and CDR2 YYEEEE. Trimming shortened V by 0 bases and J by 7 bases, and 11 bases separated the two germline ends. The CDR3 nucleotides read TGTGCCAGCAGCTTGGAGGGTAGCTCCAACATTCAGTACTTC. Residues: CASSLEGSSNIQYF.

This clonotype was seen repeatedly, ten times or more. V usage is TRBV7-9 and J usage is TRBJ1-1; D unclear. Germline CDR1 is SEHNR and CDR2 is FQNEAQ (reference sequence). Trimming shortened V by 0 bases and J by 7 bases, and 12 bases separated the two germline ends. The CDR3 covers 14 residues. CDR3 protein: CASSLASGSIEAFF. The CDR3 nucleotides read TGTGCCAGCAGCTTAGCCTCGGGGTCAATTGAAGCTTTCTTT.

This clonotype has at least ten counts. This chain links TRBV12-3 or TRBV12-4 with TRBJ1-6; perhaps TRBD1 as D (5 bases). Trimming left V 5 bases short and J 10 bases short, with 15 bases between. The CDR3 consists of 14 residues. The CDR3 DNA follows: TGTGCCAGCAGTCCCAGGGCGTCTCGGTCACCCCTCCACTTT. Translation gives CASSPRASRSPLHF.

This clonotype was seen more than once but under ten times. The V call is TRBV7-2, the J call TRBJ2-7; 8 bases map to TRBD1. The CDR3 is 15 residues long. Germline V gene data show CDR1 as SGHTA and CDR2 as FQGNSA. The trim removed 4 bases at V and 2 bases at J, leaving 7 bases unmatched. The CDR3 coding sequence is TGTGCCAGCAGCTCAGGACAGGGATTGACCTACGAGCAGTACTTC. Translation gives CASSSGQGLTYEQYF.

Ten or more counts support this clonotype. The chain combines TRBV20-1 with TRBJ1-5; no definite D call. The CDR3 length is 12 residues. Trimming removed 3 bases at V and 0 bases at J, with 3 bases between. Germline V gene sequence: CDR1 DFQATT, CDR2 SNEGSKA (reference sequence). Here the CDR3 reads CSASYSNQPQHF. In DNA form, the CDR3 reads TGCAGTGCTAGTTATAGCAATCAGCCCCAGCATTTT.

Only one count was recorded for this clonotype. Its ends do not fully match the called genes, so a read error is possible. The chain combines TRBV15 with TRBJ1-5; weak D call: TRBD1 (5 bases). In germline, CDR1 is LNHNV, CDR2 YYDKDF (reference sequence). The CDR3 spans 17 residues. This CDR3 reads CAISRDGGPGVDQPQHF. CDR3 in DNA: TGTGCCATCAGCAGAGATGGAGGCCCGGGGGTAGATCAGCCCCAGCATTTT.

V usage is TRBV18 and J usage is TRBJ2-1; no firm D call. V was cut by 4 bases and J by 9 bases, with 13 bases left in between. Per germline, CDR1 KGHSH and CDR2 LQKENI. This CDR3 comprises 13 residues. CDR3 protein: CASSLAPDGEQFF. CDR3 bases: TGTGCCAGCTCACTTGCTCCGGACGGTGAGCAGTTCTTC.

In this sample, this clonotype turned up a few times. The V gene is TRBV7-2, the J gene TRBJ2-1; the match to TRBD2 covers 10 bases. Trimming at V came to 2 bases and at J to 2 bases, leaving 6 bases not matched to a gene. There are 17 residues in the CDR3. Germline V gene sequence: CDR1 SGHTA, CDR2 FQGNSA. The CDR3 is CASSLLASGGTYNEQFF. In DNA form, the CDR3 reads TGTGCCAGCAGCTTATTGGCTAGCGGGGGCACCTACAATGAGCAGTTCTTC.

This clonotype was recorded many times. The chain joins TRBV5-1 to TRBJ2-3; tentatively, D is TRBD2 (7 bases). CDR1 is SGHRS and CDR2 is YFSETQ in the germline V gene. The CDR3 covers 15 residues. Deletions cut 2 bases from V and 5 bases from J, with 15 bases between. CDR3 DNA: TGCGCCAGCAGCTTAGAGGGGGGGCCTAGAGATACGCAGTATTTT. This translates into CASSLEGGPRDTQYF.

About this clonotype: Just one base apart from a much larger clone, this may be a read error. This chain connects TRBV20-1 to TRBJ2-2, with 7 bases fitting TRBD2. CDR1 is DFQATT, CDR2 SNEGSKA, per germline (reference sequence). The CDR3 has 15 residues. In DNA form, the CDR3 reads TGCTGTGCAATTATCAGCGGGGATTCCACCGGGGAGCTGTTTTTT. Translated, it gives CCAIISGDSTGELFF.

The chain carries TRBV6-4 and TRBJ2-3, with 8 bases that match TRBD1. After removal of 1 base from V and 5 bases from J, the junction contained 5 bases not matched to a gene. The CDR3 consists of 15 residues. Per germline, CDR1 MRHNA and CDR2 SNTAGT. The CDR3 loop is CASSDLQGGIDTQYF. The CDR3 bases are TGTGCCAGCAGTGACTTACAGGGGGGAATAGATACGCAGTATTTT.

This clonotype was recorded many times. The rearrangement uses TRBV12-3 or TRBV12-4 and TRBJ1-2, with TRBD1 matching over 7 bases. The junction had 7 bases not matched to a gene; V was cut back by 5 bases and J by 4 bases. CDR3 length equals 14 residues. The CDR3 bases are TGTGCCAGCAGTACACAGGGGATCGGCTATGGCTACACCTTC. Protein sequence: CASSTQGIGYGYTF.